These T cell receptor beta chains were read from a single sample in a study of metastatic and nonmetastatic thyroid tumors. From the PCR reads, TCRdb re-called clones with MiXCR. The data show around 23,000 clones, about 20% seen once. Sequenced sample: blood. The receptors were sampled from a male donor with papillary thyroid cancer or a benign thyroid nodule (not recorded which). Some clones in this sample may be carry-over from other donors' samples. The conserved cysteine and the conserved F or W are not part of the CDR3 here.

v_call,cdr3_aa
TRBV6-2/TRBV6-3,ASSYLGGNTEAF
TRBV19,ASRSGRHEQY
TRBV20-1,SARDHRDSNYGYT
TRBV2,ASSGRQEPNSPLH
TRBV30,AWGGSSYNSPLH
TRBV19,ASRLGGTYNEQF
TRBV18,ASSIRQATNEKLF
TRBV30,AWRGQGKYGYT
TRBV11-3,ASSSMSGEQY
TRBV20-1,SASGQAVSGGYT
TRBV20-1,SAPGQGRTEAF
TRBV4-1,ASSQGTGKSNQPQH
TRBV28,ATRACIADTQY
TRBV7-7,ASSSGHHLPSGANVLT
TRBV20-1,SAREDRHTEAF
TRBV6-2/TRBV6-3,ASRFLDREGTEAF
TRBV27,ASSLLASGRPYNEQF
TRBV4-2,ASGQGLAGGVAYEQY
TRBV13,ASSLRSVSNEQY
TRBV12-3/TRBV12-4,ASSFTLREVNEQY
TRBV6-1,ASSYGLQPQH
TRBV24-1,ATGGGTENTDTHY
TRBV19,ASSIAGTSTDTQY
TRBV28,ASSFLAGGEAPQY
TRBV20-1,SASWGQGNEAF
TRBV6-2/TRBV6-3,ASSYPGAGFGNTIY
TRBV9,ASIGDGTGAETQY
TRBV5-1,ASSLGLAGGRQQLSGDTQY
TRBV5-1,AISMSGTAPYEQY
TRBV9,VSSGGGAIQRY
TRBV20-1,SAIGTEYIGRKYNEQF
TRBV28,ASSSPDSFYEQY
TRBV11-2,ASSLARAGGRGYT
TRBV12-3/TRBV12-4,ASSPNREFTEAF
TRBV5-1,ASRRGNTEAF
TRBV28,ASSSPGLAYHERF
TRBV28,ASTPFSNQPQH
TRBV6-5,ASGYSLGDSPLH
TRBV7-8,ASSLAATGSSGNTIY
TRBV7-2,ASSARTPATQY